The TCR beta chain under discussion was sequenced for a study of blood T cell repertoires in COVID-19. The overall study: Italy, Spain and the United States were the sources of the convalescent and acute COVID-19 samples. T cells, B-cell-depleted T cells, or PBMCs supplied cDNA or gDNA.

Original analysis: Researchers report that nucleated cell counts were estimated from reference gene primer amplification. The repertoire was sequenced with immunoSEQ multiplex PCR; TCRdb's copy has only in-frame clones and lacks some. V, J and clone size are those of that table, while D and trimming were read from the DNA. The sample contains about 130,000 clones, around 83% of which appear only once. CDR3 size: 14 residues. Trimming cost V 0 bases and J 0 bases, with 3 bases left between them. Germline values: CDR1 SGHRS, CDR2 YFSETQ. This chain joins TRBV5-1 and TRBJ1-4; no firm D call. The sequencing sample was made of peripheral blood. The TCR originated in a woman of 80 years or more with acute or convalescent COVID-19. As DNA, the CDR3 is TGCGCCAGCAGCTTGGGCGCAACTAATGAAAAACTGTTTTTT. Protein sequence: CASSLGATNEKLFF. The full variable domain, completed using reference TRBV5-1 and TRBJ1-4, is KAGVTQTPRYLIKTRGQQVTLSCSPISGHRSVSWYQQTPGQGLQFLFEYFSETQRNKGNFPGRFSGRQFSNSRSEMNVSTLELGDSALYLCASSLGATNEKLFFGSGTQLSVL.